The clone carrying this TCR beta chain has only a few counts. Genomic DNA, serving as template, underwent TCR beta VDJ and CDR3 profiling. One entry per CDR3 protein, called by TCRdb with MiXCR from the reads. Of more than 250,000 distinct CDR3 sequences in the sample, 56% are singletons; the top ten hold 8%. The sample comes from a study of CD8+CD57+ T cells in acquired aplastic anemia. What was sequenced was sorted CD4+, CD8+, or CD8+CD57+ T cells (not recorded which) from PBMCs. The origin of this receptor is a human donor with severe aplastic anemia or a healthy control (not recorded which).

As DNA, the CDR3 is TGTGCCATCAGTGACGGACAGGGTAGGCGAGGGGAGCAGTTCTTC. Translation gives CAISDGQGRRGEQFF. This chain uses TRBV10-3 with TRBJ2-1, with 8 nucleotides matching TRBD1. Germline V gene data show CDR1 as ENHRY and CDR2 as SYGVKD. CDR3 size: 15 residues. The trim removed 3 bases at V and 10 bases at J, leaving 11 bases unmatched.